What follows is one TCR beta chain and its context. This sample stems from a study of blood T cell repertoires in COVID-19. Study overall: Samples taken during acute and convalescent COVID-19 were collected in the United States, Italy and Spain. T cells, B-cell-depleted T cells, or PBMCs provided the cDNA or gDNA that served as material.

Original methodology: Amplification from reference gene primers served as the basis for estimated nucleated cell counts. This table comes from immunoSEQ multiplex PCR, and its TCRdb copy is limited to in-frame clones, with some not included. V and J calls and clone size are given by that table; D and trimming were obtained from the DNA. The data contain under 140,000 clones, 88% of them seen just once; the ten biggest clones take up 3% to 4%. V lost 4 bases, J lost 4 bases, and 16 bases lay in between. The CDR3 is made up of 15 amino acids. Germline lookup yields CDR1 SSHAT and CDR2 FNYEAQ (reference sequence).

This TCR was sampled from a woman between 50 and 59 years old with acute or convalescent COVID-19. The sample consisted of peripheral blood. V and J are TRBV7-7 and TRBJ2-5; TRBD2 might be the D (7 bases). CDR3 sequence reads: CASSSRGGTGETQYF. DNA of the CDR3: TGTGCCAGCAGCTCAAGGGGGGGAACCGGAGAGACCCAGTACTTC.